This is a list of T cell receptor beta chains from one sample in a study of T cells in localized non-small cell lung cancer. The assay was immunoSEQ multiplex PCR, and TCRdb's table has in-frame clones only and misses some. The table records some 12,000 clones, around 80% of them present only once. The specimen was peripheral blood, collected before any cancer treatment. These receptor sequences come from a male donor at least 60 years old with stage I lung adenocarcinoma. Each CDR3 is given with its conserved first and last residue. The order of the fields is J gene, V gene, CDR3 protein.

>TRBJ2-7|TRBV11-1
CASSSRRDGEQYF
>TRBJ2-1|TRBV5-4
CASSLESSSYNEQFF
>TRBJ2-3|TRBV27
CASSSRQGMADTQYF
>TRBJ2-1|TRBV11-3
CASSSAGTSGLNEQFF
>TRBJ1-3|TRBV30
CAWSVECSGNTIYF
>TRBJ2-1|TRBV7-6
CASSLGLYNEQFF
>TRBJ1-1|TRBV28
CASIRQSTEAFF
>TRBJ2-2|TRBV11-3
CASSQSWTGVNSGELFF
>TRBJ2-3|TRBV7-9
CASSSDTATDTQYF
>TRBJ1-5|TRBV5-6
CASSLKLRNQPQHF
>TRBJ1-1|TRBV4-1
CASSQDIQGYTEAFF
>TRBJ1-2|TRBV5-4
CASSPDRNYGYTF
>TRBJ1-1|TRBV28
CASVDGAYMNTEAFF
>TRBJ2-7|TRBV10-2
CASRPAGDYLYEQYF
>TRBJ2-3|TRBV7-3
CASGAAGGGSTDTQYF
>TRBJ2-5|TRBV9
CASSVGASQETQYF
>TRBJ2-6|TRBV19
CASSLGGLGANVLTF
>TRBJ2-2|TRBV28
CASRGDRVGPGELFF
>TRBJ1-3|TRBV6-5
CASRMGSGNTIYF
>TRBJ2-3|TRBV4-2
CASSRKRDGTDTQYF
>TRBJ2-1|TRBV28
CASRSQGSEQFF
>TRBJ2-1|TRBV27
CASSPTGTGRFHEQFF
>TRBJ2-1|TRBV5-1
CASSLVAGRSGVEQFF
>TRBJ1-5|TRBV27
CASSPLGPEHQPQHF
>TRBJ2-7|TRBV27
CASSLGWDRRYEQYF
>TRBJ2-1|TRBV30
CAWGVGGLSYNEQFF
>TRBJ2-2|TRBV18
CASSPSGRWTGELFF
>TRBJ2-2|TRBV5-5
CASSLSLGRTGELFF
>TRBJ2-7|TRBV7-2
CASSQGVSYEQYF
>TRBJ1-1|TRBV6-1
CASTLGRNTEAFF
>TRBJ1-1|TRBV28
CASTTSYGVGAFF
>TRBJ1-5|TRBV19
CASSIRAFNQPQHF
>TRBJ1-3|TRBV19
CASSEDSGYSGNTIYF
>TRBJ2-1|TRBV10-3
CANRDQKNNEQFF
>TRBJ2-1|TRBV7-4
CASSRGLAGGENNEQFF
>TRBJ2-5|TRBV30
CAWTPLGARSETQYF
>TRBJ1-1|TRBV29-1
CSVERGILGARTEAFF
>TRBJ1-2|TRBV6-1
CASSGGFGLTGSVGGYTF
>TRBJ2-7|TRBV2
CASNLAPAYEQYF
>TRBJ1-3|TRBV7-2
CASSLAPSGNTIYF
>TRBJ2-1|TRBV7-8
CASSLNLGASRFNEQFF